The 32 T cell receptor beta chains presented below share a single source sample, sequenced in a study of shared clonotypes between healthy human individuals. The repertoire was sequenced with immunoSEQ multiplex PCR; TCRdb's copy has only in-frame clones and lacks some. Among 2 million to 2.5 million clones listed, under 95% were seen once. The sequenced sample consisted of naive CD4+ T cells from PBMCs. Stated subset: CD45RA+ positively selected. Receptors originate from a man between 18 and 29 years old in good health. Some clones in this sample may be carry-over from other donors' samples.

The chain carries TRBV7-9 and TRBJ1-5; no firm D call. The CDR3 is made up of 13 amino acids. Trimming took off 3 bases at V and 5 bases at J, with 8 bases between the two ends. Germline V gene lookup returns CDR1 SEHNR and CDR2 FQNEAQ (reference sequence). In DNA form, the CDR3 reads TGTGCCAGCAGCTTCGAGGCGGATCAGCCCCAGCATTTT. It yields the protein CASSFEADQPQHF. Variable domain in full (rest from reference TRBV7-9 and TRBJ1-5): DTGVSQNPRHKITKRGQNVTFRCDPISEHNRLYWYRQTLGQGPEFLTYFQNEAQLEKSRLLSDRFSAERPKGSFSTLEIQRTEQGDSAMYLCASSFEADQPQHFGDGTRLSIL.

The chain is built from TRBV30 and TRBJ2-1; 11 positions agree with TRBD2. The CDR3 has 14 residues. Germline values: CDR1 GTSNPN, CDR2 SVGIG (reference sequence). The junction had 2 bases not matched to a gene; V was cut back by 5 bases and J by 2 bases. CDR3 loop: CAWAGLAAYNEQFF. CDR3 nucleotides: TGTGCCTGGGCGGGACTAGCGGCCTACAATGAGCAGTTCTTC.

The chain is built from TRBV6-6 and TRBJ1-5; D unresolved. With 6 bases removed from V and 4 bases from J, the gap between germline ends came to 16 bases. Germline V CDR1 and CDR2: MNHNY, SVGAGI (reference sequence). The CDR3 sequence is 15 residues long. CDR3 DNA sequence: TGTGCCAGCAGCCATCCGGGAGCTTTAAATCAGCCCCAGCATTTT. Protein sequence: CASSHPGALNQPQHF.

The chain combines TRBV6-6 with TRBJ2-3; D gene ambiguous. This CDR3 comprises 13 residues. The V end lost 5 bases, the J end lost 4 bases, and 10 bases lay between the germline ends. From germline, CDR1 is MNHNY and CDR2 SVGAGI (reference sequence). The CDR3 region has the DNA TGTGCCAGCAGTCAACAGAGTCCAGATACGCAGTATTTT. Translating it yields CASSQQSPDTQYF.

The V call is TRBV5-5, the J call TRBJ2-1; possibly TRBD1 for D (5 bases). The CDR3 is 14 amino acids. CDR1 and CDR2 from the germline V gene are SGHKS and YYEKEE (reference sequence). The V and J ends lost 4 bases and 6 bases respectively, with 14 bases between them. CDR3 DNA sequence: TGTGCCAGCAGCCTGGGGCCCATAGCCAATGAGCAGTTCTTC. It yields the protein CASSLGPIANEQFF. Complete variable domain (other parts from reference TRBV5-5 and TRBJ2-1): DAGVTQSPTHLIKTRGQQVTLRCSPISGHKSVSWYQQVLGQGPQFIFQYYEKEERGRGNFPDRFSARQFPNYSSELNVNALLLGDSALYLCASSLGPIANEQFFGPGTRLTVL.

This chain joins TRBV27 and TRBJ1-1; 9 nucleotides agree with TRBD1. The CDR3 is 16 amino acids. The V gene end was trimmed by 1 base and the J gene end by 5 bases; junction bases not matched to a gene: 8. The germline V gene encodes CDR1 MNHEY and CDR2 SMNVEV (reference sequence). The CDR3 loop is CASSLFATGGRTEAFF. DNA for the CDR3: TGTGCCAGCAGTTTATTCGCGACAGGGGGGAGGACTGAAGCTTTCTTT.

The chain uses TRBV15 and TRBJ1-4; 7 bases agree with TRBD1. CDR3 length: 16 amino acids. The trim removed 1 base at V and 7 bases at J, leaving 9 bases unmatched. CDR1 and CDR2 (germline): LNHNV, YYDKDF (reference sequence). The CDR3 DNA sequence: TGTGCCACCAGCAGAGGAGGATGGGACAGCGTTGAAAAACTGTTTTTT. Amino acids: CATSRGGWDSVEKLFF.

This clone has only a few counts. The rearrangement uses TRBV25-1 and TRBJ1-5, with unresolved D. CDR1 MGHDK and CDR2 SYGVNS come from the germline V gene. The CDR3 consists of 13 residues. V lost 7 bases, J lost 2 bases, and 9 bases lay in between. CDR3 sequence reads: CASMGLGNQPQHF. The DNA of the CDR3 is TGTGCCAGCATGGGCTTGGGCAATCAGCCCCAGCATTTT.

The V gene is TRBV19, the J gene TRBJ1-2; 8 nucleotides line up with TRBD1. The V gene's germline CDR1 is LNHDA and CDR2 SQIVND (reference sequence). CDR3 length: 15 amino acids. The ends lost 5 bases at V and 0 bases at J; junction bases unmatched: 5. CDR3 nucleotides: TGTGCCAGTAGTTCTCCGGGACAGGCTAACTATGGCTACACCTTC. As protein: CASSSPGQANYGYTF.

V and J are TRBV4-2 and TRBJ2-2, with D perhaps TRBD1 or TRBD2 (5 bases each). This CDR3 has 17 residues. Trimming cost V 0 bases and J 5 bases, with 16 bases left between them. Germline V gene lookup returns CDR1 LGHNA and CDR2 YNFKEQ. The CDR3 DNA reads as TGTGCCAGCAGCCAAGATATGAGGGGCTACCGGACCGGGGAGCTGTTTTTT. Its translation: CASSQDMRGYRTGELFF.

This clone was recorded once. The chain has TRBV7-2 and TRBJ2-6, with D uncertain. There are 16 residues in the CDR3. Germline V lookup: CDR1 SGHTA, CDR2 FQGNSA. The chain's CDR3 is CAPDEAEHSGANVLTF. CDR3 coding DNA: TGTGCACCTGATGAGGCAGAGCACTCTGGGGCCAACGTCCTGACTTTC. The full variable domain, its missing parts supplied by reference TRBV7-2 and TRBJ2-6, is GAGVSQSPSNKVTEKGKDVELRCDPISGHTALYWYRQSLGQGLEFLIYFQGNSAPDKSGLPSDRFSAERTGGSVSTLTIQRTQQEDSAVYLCAPDEAEHSGANVLTFGAGSRLTVL.

The chain joins TRBV7-8 to TRBJ2-5, with D unresolved. This CDR3 has 16 amino acids. Germline CDR1 is SGHVS and CDR2 is FQNEAQ. The V end was cut by 1 base, the J end by 3 bases, with 15 bases between. The CDR3 spells CASSLDMSRAKETQYF. The CDR3 bases are TGTGCCAGCAGCTTAGATATGTCTAGGGCTAAAGAGACCCAGTACTTC.

Points on this clone: At one end the junction does not follow the germline gene, possibly because of a read error. The J gene is TRBJ1-2, the V gene TRBV10-3; D is unclear. CDR1 and CDR2 from the germline V gene are ENHRY and SYGVKD. The CDR3 contains 11 residues. CDR3 loop: CAISESMTPSF. The CDR3 DNA is TGTGCCATCAGTGAGTCCATGACACCTTCGTTC.

The chain links TRBV30 to TRBJ2-5; the D gene is possibly TRBD1 (6 bases). Germline CDR1 and CDR2: GTSNPN and SVGIG (reference sequence). The V gene lost 0 bases and the J gene lost 5 bases, with 16 bases spanning the gap. CDR3 length: 15 residues. CDR3 DNA: TGTGCCTGGAGTGTAGGTCGGCAGGGGCGGGAGACCCAGTACTTC. It encodes CAWSVGRQGRETQYF. Looking up the rest from reference TRBV30 and TRBJ2-5 gives the full variable domain: SQTIHQWPATLVQPVGSPLSLECTVEGTSNPNLYWYRQAAGRGLQLLFYSVGIGQISSEVPQNLSASRPQDRQFILSSKKLLLSDSGFYLCAWSVGRQGRETQYFGPGTRLLVL.

V and J are TRBV7-8 and TRBJ2-1; 8 bases are shared with TRBD1. This CDR3 has 13 amino acids. With 0 bases clipped from V and 15 bases from J, the junction kept 7 bases outside the gene matches. Per germline, CDR1 SGHVS and CDR2 FQNEAQ. The CDR3 loop reads CASSLALDREAFF. CDR3 sequence (DNA): TGTGCCAGCAGCTTAGCCTTGGACAGGGAGGCGTTCTTC.

The chain is built from TRBV5-7 and TRBJ1-1; no clear D gene. TRBV5-7 is classed as an ORF, of uncertain function. Between the trimmed V and J ends, which lost 3 bases and 5 bases, there was a span of 14 bases. This CDR3 is built from 14 residues. CDR3 sequence (DNA): TGTGCCAGCAGCTCGCCGGGCTTTCGGACTGAAGCTTTCTTT. It yields the protein CASSSPGFRTEAFF.

The chain uses TRBV18 and TRBJ1-3, with TRBD1 matching 7 bases. This CDR3 spans 13 amino acids. The J segment lost 4 bases and the V segment lost 10 bases, leaving 7 bases of the junction unmatched. Germline CDR1 is KGHSH and CDR2 is LQKENI. For the CDR3, the DNA is TGTGCCACGTCGACAGGGAGGGGAAACACCATATATTTT. Protein product: CATSTGRGNTIYF.

For this clone: Relative to the germline gene, one junction end is altered; a read error may explain this. This sequence joins TRBV6-1 and TRBJ2-2, with a tentative D call TRBD2 (5 bases). Germline CDR1 reads MNHNS; CDR2 reads SASEGT. CDR3 size: 14 residues. CDR3 protein: CASTGWWASEELSF. The DNA of the CDR3 is TGTGCCAGCACTGGGTGGTGGGCGTCGGAGGAGCTGTCTTTT.

The V gene is TRBV5-1, the J gene TRBJ1-1; 10 bases are a match to TRBD1. Germline V lookup: CDR1 SGHRS, CDR2 YFSETQ. The CDR3 runs to 15 residues. V lost 0 bases, J lost 6 bases, and 5 bases stayed unmatched. Written as DNA, the CDR3 is TGCGCCAGCAGCTTGGAGACAGGGGGCATATCTGAAGCTTTCTTT. Translation: CASSLETGGISEAFF.

This clone was observed once. The gene calls are TRBV19 and TRBJ2-7; TRBD1 aligns across 7 bases. After removal of 6 bases from V and 3 bases from J, the junction contained 11 bases not matched to a gene. Germline lookup yields CDR1 LNHDA and CDR2 SQIVND (reference sequence). This CDR3 has 15 amino acids. The CDR3 sequence: CASRDQGDGIYEQYF. In DNA, the CDR3 is TGTGCCAGTAGGGACCAGGGGGACGGAATCTACGAGCAGTACTTC.

The chain joins TRBV5-6 to TRBJ2-1; D gene ambiguous. The CDR3 length is 12 residues. From germline, CDR1 is SGHDT and CDR2 YYEEEE. The V and J ends lost 8 bases and 1 base respectively, with 7 bases between them. CDR3 amino acids: CASQVSYNEQFF. DNA of the CDR3: TGTGCCAGTCAGGTATCCTACAATGAGCAGTTCTTC. Supplemented by reference TRBV5-6 and TRBJ2-1, the full variable domain reads DAGVTQSPTHLIKTRGQQVTLRCSPKSGHDTVSWYQQALGQGPQFIFQYYEEEERQRGNFPDRFSGHQFPNYSSELNVNALLLGDSALYLCASQVSYNEQFFGPGTRLTVL.

J is TRBJ1-3 and V is TRBV7-2, with D perhaps TRBD1 (5 bases). Germline V lookup: CDR1 SGHTA, CDR2 FQGNSA. V was shortened by 3 bases and J by 11 bases, with 14 bases between the two germline ends. This CDR3 spans 13 amino acids. CDR3 nucleotide sequence: TGTGCCAGCAGCTTCTTAAGGGGAGAAGCCATATATTTT. This encodes CASSFLRGEAIYF. The whole variable domain, remainder taken from reference TRBV7-2 and TRBJ1-3, is GAGVSQSPSNKVTEKGKDVELRCDPISGHTALYWYRQSLGQGLEFLIYFQGNSAPDKSGLPSDRFSAERTGGSVSTLTIQRTQQEDSAVYLCASSFLRGEAIYFGEGSWLTVV.

The gene calls are TRBV11-2 and TRBJ2-5; unclear D gene. Germline CDR1 reads SGHAT; CDR2 reads FQNNGV. V was pared by 2 bases and J by 5 bases, with 12 bases between. This CDR3 has 14 residues. In DNA, the CDR3 is TGTGCCAGCAGCTTAAGACACGCGCAGGAGACCCAGTACTTC. Amino acid sequence: CASSLRHAQETQYF. The full variable domain, in which reference TRBV11-2 and TRBJ2-5 provide the parts outside the CDR3, is EAGVAQSPRYKIIEKRQSVAFWCNPISGHATLYWYQQILGQGPKLLIQFQNNGVVDDSQLPKDRFSAERLKGVDSTLKIQPAKLEDSAVYLCASSLRHAQETQYFGPGTRLLVL.

This clone was recorded once. This chain joins TRBV5-1 and TRBJ1-5; no clear D. The V end lost 4 bases, the J end lost 2 bases, and 13 bases lay between the germline ends. The germline CDR1 and CDR2 sequences are SGHRS and YFSETQ. This CDR3 contains 15 residues. The CDR3 loop reads CASSLMGGGNQPQHF. The DNA for the CDR3 is TGCGCCAGCAGCCTGATGGGAGGCGGCAATCAGCCCCAGCATTTT.

Here the CDR3 DNA reads TGTGCCAGCAGCTTGGGGGCCCAAACTGGGGCCAACGTCCTGACTTTC. It specifies CASSLGAQTGANVLTF. This sequence joins TRBV7-9 and TRBJ2-6, with D perhaps TRBD1 (6 bases). Trimming took off 3 bases at V and 2 bases at J, with 11 bases between the two ends. The V gene's germline CDR1 is SEHNR and CDR2 FQNEAQ (reference sequence). The CDR3 has 16 amino acids. Based on the CDR3 plus reference TRBV7-9 and TRBJ2-6, the full variable domain is DTGVSQNPRHKITKRGQNVTFRCDPISEHNRLYWYRQTLGQGPEFLTYFQNEAQLEKSRLLSDRFSAERPKGSFSTLEIQRTEQGDSAMYLCASSLGAQTGANVLTFGAGSRLTVL.

The gene calls are TRBV28 and TRBJ1-2, with D maybe TRBD1 (6 bases). There are 15 residues in the CDR3. Per the germline V gene, CDR1 is MDHEN and CDR2 is SYDVKM. The germline V and J ends were trimmed by 2 bases and 3 bases, with 13 bases remaining between them. The CDR3 bases are TGTGCCAGCAGTTTAGTCAGGACAGCTCACTATGGCTACACCTTC. The encoded protein is CASSLVRTAHYGYTF.

The rearrangement joins TRBV7-9 to TRBJ2-2; D possibly corresponds to TRBD2 (6 bases). CDR1 is SEHNR, CDR2 FQNEAQ, per germline (reference sequence). Trimming took off 5 bases at V and 4 bases at J, with 26 bases between the two ends. The length of the CDR3 is 19 residues. Here the CDR3 reads CASSRRALALGGPTGELFF. CDR3 DNA sequence: TGTGCCAGCAGCCGACGGGCGCTAGCGCTAGGAGGGCCCACCGGGGAGCTGTTTTTT.

This clone came up once. The rearrangement links TRBV6-1 to TRBJ2-2, with D maybe TRBD1 (5 bases). The CDR3 contains 14 residues. V lost 6 bases and J lost 3, with 11 bases in between. The germline CDR1 and CDR2 sequences are MNHNS and SASEGT. DNA of the CDR3: TGTGCCAGCAGATGGGAAGGGGACACCGGGGAGCTGTTTTTT. Its translation is CASRWEGDTGELFF.

The chain recombines TRBV10-3 with TRBJ2-5; possible D gene TRBD2, 5 bases. Deletions cut 6 bases from V and 2 bases from J, with 13 bases between. The CDR3 loop spans 14 amino acids. Germline assignment: CDR1 ENHRY and CDR2 SYGVKD. CDR3 nucleotides: TGTGCCATCAGCTATGGACTGCTACAAGAGACCCAGTACTTC. Its protein is CAISYGLLQETQYF.

This chain links TRBV27 with TRBJ1-1, with TRBD1 as a possible D gene (5 bases). V lost 6 bases and J 10 bases, leaving 18 bases between the germline ends. The CDR3 has 13 residues. Germline values: CDR1 MNHEY, CDR2 SMNVEV (reference sequence). The CDR3: CASRWTAGAGAFF. In nucleotides, the CDR3 is TGTGCCAGCAGGTGGACCGCCGGGGCTGGAGCTTTCTTT.

This rearrangement joins TRBV9 to TRBJ1-1, with D uncertain. This CDR3 is 15 amino acids long. V was cut by 0 bases and J by 6 bases, with 15 bases left in between. Per germline, CDR1 SGDLS and CDR2 YYNGEE. The CDR3 sequence is CASSVVSSPDAEAFF. CDR3 in DNA: TGTGCCAGCAGCGTAGTGTCTTCACCGGACGCTGAAGCTTTCTTT.

The table lists this clone with a count of one. The V and J genes are TRBV5-6 and TRBJ2-7; 7 nucleotides agree with TRBD1. J was trimmed by 5 bases and V by 4 bases; bases with no gene match: 6. The germline V gene encodes CDR1 SGHDT and CDR2 YYEEEE. The CDR3 is made up of 13 amino acids. This CDR3 reads CASSPTGVHEQYF. The CDR3 DNA reads TGTGCCAGCAGCCCCACAGGGGTGCACGAGCAGTACTTC.